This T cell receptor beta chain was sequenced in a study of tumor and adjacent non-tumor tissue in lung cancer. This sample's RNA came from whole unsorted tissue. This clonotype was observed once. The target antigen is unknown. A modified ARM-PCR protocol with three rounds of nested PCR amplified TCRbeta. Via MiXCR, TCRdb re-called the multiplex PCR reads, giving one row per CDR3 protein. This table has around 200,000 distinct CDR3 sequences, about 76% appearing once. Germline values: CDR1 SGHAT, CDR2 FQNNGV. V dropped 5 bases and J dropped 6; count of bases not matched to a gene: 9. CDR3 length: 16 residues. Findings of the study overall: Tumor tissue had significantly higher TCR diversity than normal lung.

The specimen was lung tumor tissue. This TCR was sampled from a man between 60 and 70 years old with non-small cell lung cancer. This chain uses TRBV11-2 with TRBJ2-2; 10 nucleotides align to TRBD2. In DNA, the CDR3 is TGTGCCAGCAGCCAAATAAGCGGGGGGGCCGCCGGGGAGCTGTTTTTT. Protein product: CASSQISGGAAGELFF.